The entry below describes one T cell receptor (beta chain). This sample is drawn from a study of blood T cell repertoires in COVID-19. Study summary: The samples span acute and convalescent COVID-19 from the United States, Italy and Spain. Nucleic acid was either cDNA or gDNA, and it came from T cells, B-cell-depleted T cells, or PBMCs.

Original analysis: Amplification of reference gene primers was used by the study to estimate nucleated cell counts. This table comes from immunoSEQ multiplex PCR, and its TCRdb copy is limited to in-frame clones, with some not included. The V and J calls and clone size were taken over from that table, and D and trimming were inferred from the DNA. The sample records 80,000 or so clones, 80% being singletons. Germline-derived CDR1 and CDR2 are SEHNR and FQNEAQ (reference sequence). Losses at the gene ends were 6 bases for V and 4 bases for J; bases not matched to a gene: 12. CDR3 length equals 16 residues.

The J gene is TRBJ1-2, the V gene TRBV7-9, with 9 bases lining up with TRBD1. This TCR was sampled from a woman aged 70-85 years with acute or convalescent COVID-19. The specimen was peripheral blood. CDR3 sequence: CASSDRPGQGTYGYTF. CDR3 nucleotide sequence: TGTGCCAGCAGTGATAGACCGGGACAGGGCACCTATGGCTACACCTTC.